The source of this T cell receptor (beta chain) is a study of blood T cell repertoires in COVID-19. Across the study: Donors in the United States, Italy and Spain gave samples during acute or convalescent COVID-19. The cDNA or gDNA used as material had been derived from T cells, B-cell-depleted T cells, or PBMCs.

Germline V gene data show CDR1 as SGHVS and CDR2 as FQNEAQ. The CDR3 extends over 16 amino acids. The ends lost 5 bases at V and 3 bases at J; junction bases unmatched: 13. Methods used by the authors: Estimation of nucleated cell counts relied on the amplification of reference gene primers. Profiling relied on immunoSEQ multiplex PCR, and the TCRdb table lists in-frame clones only, not all of them. The D gene and trimming were derived from the DNA, and the V and J assignments and clone size from that table. The sample holds some 170,000 clones, approximately 81% seen once. This chain uses TRBV7-8 with TRBJ2-7, with 7 positions matching TRBD1. Sequences were obtained from peripheral blood. The source of this sequence is a man aged 35 to 55 with acute or convalescent COVID-19. Here the CDR3 reads CASSPTTGNSLYEQYF. The CDR3 region has the DNA TGTGCCAGCAGCCCCACGACAGGGAATTCGCTCTACGAGCAGTACTTC.